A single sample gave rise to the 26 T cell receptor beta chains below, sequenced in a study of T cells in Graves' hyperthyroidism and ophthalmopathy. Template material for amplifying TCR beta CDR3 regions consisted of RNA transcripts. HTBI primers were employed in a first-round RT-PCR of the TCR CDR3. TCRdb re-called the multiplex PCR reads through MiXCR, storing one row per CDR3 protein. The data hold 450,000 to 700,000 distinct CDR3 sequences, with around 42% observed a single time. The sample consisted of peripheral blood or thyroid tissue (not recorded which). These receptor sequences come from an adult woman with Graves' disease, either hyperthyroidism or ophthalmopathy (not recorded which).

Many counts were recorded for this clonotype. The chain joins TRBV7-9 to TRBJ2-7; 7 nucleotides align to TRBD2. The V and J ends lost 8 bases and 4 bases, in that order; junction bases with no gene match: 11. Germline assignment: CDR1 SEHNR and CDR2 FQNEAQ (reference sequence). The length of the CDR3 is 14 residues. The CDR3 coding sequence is TGTGCCAGCGCGGGACGGGAGGAGGGATACGAGCAGTACTTC. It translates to CASAGREEGYEQYF.

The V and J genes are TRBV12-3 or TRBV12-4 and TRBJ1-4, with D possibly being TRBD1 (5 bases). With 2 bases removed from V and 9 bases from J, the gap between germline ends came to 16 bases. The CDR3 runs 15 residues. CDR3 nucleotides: TGTGCCAGCAGTTTATGGGGACGCCAAGACCAAAAACTGTTTTTT. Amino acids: CASSLWGRQDQKLFF.

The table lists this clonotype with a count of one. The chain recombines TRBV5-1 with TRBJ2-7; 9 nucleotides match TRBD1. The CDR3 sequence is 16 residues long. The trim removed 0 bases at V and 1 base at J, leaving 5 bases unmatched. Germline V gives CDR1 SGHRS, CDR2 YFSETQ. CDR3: CASSLDWDRASYEQYF. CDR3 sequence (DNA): TGCGCCAGCAGCTTGGATTGGGACAGGGCTTCCTACGAGCAGTACTTC. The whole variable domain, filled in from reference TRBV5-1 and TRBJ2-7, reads KAGVTQTPRYLIKTRGQQVTLSCSPISGHRSVSWYQQTPGQGLQFLFEYFSETQRNKGNFPGRFSGRQFSNSRSEMNVSTLELGDSALYLCASSLDWDRASYEQYFGPGTRLTVT.

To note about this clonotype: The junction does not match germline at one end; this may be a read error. In DNA form, the CDR3 reads TGTGCCGGCAGTGGTCCTCTGGGCAATCAGCCCCAGCATTTT. It translates to CAGSGPLGNQPQHF. This sequence joins TRBV25-1 and TRBJ1-5; no clear D. The CDR3 contains 14 residues. Germline CDR1 is MGHDK and CDR2 is SYGVNS.

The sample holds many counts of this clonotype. The CDR3 sequence: CASSSLGLYNSPLHF. Here the CDR3 DNA reads TGTGCCAGCAGTTCCTTGGGACTCTATAATTCACCCCTCCACTTT. V and J are TRBV6-6 and TRBJ1-6, with TRBD1 as a possible D gene (5 bases). CDR3 length: 15 residues. In germline, CDR1 is MNHNY, CDR2 SVGAGI (reference sequence). V dropped 4 bases and J dropped 3 bases, with 10 bases sitting between them.

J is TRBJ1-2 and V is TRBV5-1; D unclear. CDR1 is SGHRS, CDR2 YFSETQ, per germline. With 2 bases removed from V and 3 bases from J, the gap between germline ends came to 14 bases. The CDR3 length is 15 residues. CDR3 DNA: TGCGCCAGCAGCTTACTTGGAGGGAATGACTATGGCTACACCTTC. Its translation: CASSLLGGNDYGYTF.

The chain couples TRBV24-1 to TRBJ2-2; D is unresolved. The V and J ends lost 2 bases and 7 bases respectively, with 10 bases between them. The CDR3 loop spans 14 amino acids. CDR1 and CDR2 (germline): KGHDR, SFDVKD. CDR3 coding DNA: TGTGCCACCAGTGATTCCTCCTCTGTCGGGGAGCTGTTTTTT. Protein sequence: CATSDSSSVGELFF.

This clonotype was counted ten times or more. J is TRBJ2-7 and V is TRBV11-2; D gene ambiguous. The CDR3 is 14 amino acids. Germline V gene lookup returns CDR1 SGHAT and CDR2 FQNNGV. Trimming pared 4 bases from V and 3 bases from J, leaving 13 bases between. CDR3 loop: CASSSRGNDYEQYF. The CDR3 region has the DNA TGTGCCAGCAGCTCTAGAGGAAACGACTACGAGCAGTACTTC.

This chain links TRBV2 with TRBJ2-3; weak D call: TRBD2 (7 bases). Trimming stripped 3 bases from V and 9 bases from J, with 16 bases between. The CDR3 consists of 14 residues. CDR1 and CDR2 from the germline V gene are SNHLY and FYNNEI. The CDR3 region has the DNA TGTGCCAGCAGTGACCGGGTCGGGGGGCAGACGCAGTATTTT. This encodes CASSDRVGGQTQYF.

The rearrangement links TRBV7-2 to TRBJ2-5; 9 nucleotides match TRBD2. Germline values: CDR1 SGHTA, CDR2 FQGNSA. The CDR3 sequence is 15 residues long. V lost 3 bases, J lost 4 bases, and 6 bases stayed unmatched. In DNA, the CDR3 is TGTGCCAGCAGCTTGTTTAGCGGGAGAGGAGAGACCCAGTACTTC. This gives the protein CASSLFSGRGETQYF.

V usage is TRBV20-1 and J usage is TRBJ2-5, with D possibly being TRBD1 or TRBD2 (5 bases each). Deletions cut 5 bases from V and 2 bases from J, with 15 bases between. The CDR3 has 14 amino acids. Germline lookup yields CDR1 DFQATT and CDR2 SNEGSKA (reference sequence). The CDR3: CSADTGTFQETQYF. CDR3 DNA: TGCAGTGCTGATACCGGGACCTTTCAAGAGACCCAGTACTTC.

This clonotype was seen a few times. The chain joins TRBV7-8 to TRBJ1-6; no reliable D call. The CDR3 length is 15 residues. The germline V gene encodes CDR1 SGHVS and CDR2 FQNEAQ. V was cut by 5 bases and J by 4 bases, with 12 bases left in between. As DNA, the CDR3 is TGTGCCAGCAGCGGTTGGAAGGTTTATAATTCACCCCTCCACTTT. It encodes CASSGWKVYNSPLHF.

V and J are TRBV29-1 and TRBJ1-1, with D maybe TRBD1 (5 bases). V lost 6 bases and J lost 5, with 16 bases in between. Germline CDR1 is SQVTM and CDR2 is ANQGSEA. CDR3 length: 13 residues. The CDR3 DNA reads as TGCAGCGTCCTCTCGGGTAGGGGAACTGAAGCTTTCTTT. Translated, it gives CSVLSGRGTEAFF.

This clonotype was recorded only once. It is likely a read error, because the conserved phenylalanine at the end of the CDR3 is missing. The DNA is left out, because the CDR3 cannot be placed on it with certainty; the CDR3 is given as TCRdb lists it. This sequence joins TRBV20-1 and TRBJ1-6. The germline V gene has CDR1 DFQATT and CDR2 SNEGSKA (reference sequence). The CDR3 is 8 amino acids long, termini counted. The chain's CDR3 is CSARDPKQ.

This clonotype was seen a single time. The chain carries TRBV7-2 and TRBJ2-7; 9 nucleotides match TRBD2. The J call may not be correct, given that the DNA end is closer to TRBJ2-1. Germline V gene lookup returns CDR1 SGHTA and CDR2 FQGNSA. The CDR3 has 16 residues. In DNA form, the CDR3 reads TGTGCCAGCAGCTTAGCGGAGCGGGAGGCCAGGAATGAGCAGTTCTTC. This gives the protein CASSLAEREARNEQFF.

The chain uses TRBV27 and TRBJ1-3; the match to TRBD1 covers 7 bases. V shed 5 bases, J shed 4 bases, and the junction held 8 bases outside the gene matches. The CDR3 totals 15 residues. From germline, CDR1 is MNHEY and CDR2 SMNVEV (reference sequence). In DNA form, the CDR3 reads TGTGCCAGCAGTCCACACCGGACAGGCGGAAACACCATATATTTT. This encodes CASSPHRTGGNTIYF.

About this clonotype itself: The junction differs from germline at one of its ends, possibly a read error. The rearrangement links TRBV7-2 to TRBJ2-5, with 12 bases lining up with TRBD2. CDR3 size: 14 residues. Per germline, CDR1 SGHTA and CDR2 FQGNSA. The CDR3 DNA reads TGTGCCAGCAGCTTAGCTGAGACTAGCGGGAGACGGTTCTTC. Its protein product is CASSLAETSGRRFF.

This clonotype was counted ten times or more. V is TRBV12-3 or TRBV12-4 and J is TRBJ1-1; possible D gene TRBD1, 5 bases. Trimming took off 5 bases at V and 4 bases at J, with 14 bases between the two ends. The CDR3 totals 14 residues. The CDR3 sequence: CASSLLTVGTEAFF. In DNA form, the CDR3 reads TGTGCCAGCAGTCTACTGACAGTGGGCACTGAAGCTTTCTTT.

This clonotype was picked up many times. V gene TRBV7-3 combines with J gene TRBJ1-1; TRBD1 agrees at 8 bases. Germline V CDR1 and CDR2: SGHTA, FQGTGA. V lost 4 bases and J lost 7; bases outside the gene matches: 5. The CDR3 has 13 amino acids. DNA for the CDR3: TGTGCCAGCAGCTCCCCCGGGACAGGTGAAGCTTTCTTT. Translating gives CASSSPGTGEAFF.

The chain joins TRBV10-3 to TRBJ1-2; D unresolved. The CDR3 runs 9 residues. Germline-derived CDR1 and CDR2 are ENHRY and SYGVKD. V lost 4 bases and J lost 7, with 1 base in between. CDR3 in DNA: TGTGCCATCAGTGGTGGCTACACCTTC. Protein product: CAISGGYTF.

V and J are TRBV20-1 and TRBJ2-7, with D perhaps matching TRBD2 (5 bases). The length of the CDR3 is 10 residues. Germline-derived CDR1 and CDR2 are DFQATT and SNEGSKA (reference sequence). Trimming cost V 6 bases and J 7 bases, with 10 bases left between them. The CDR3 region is CSAFGNEQYF. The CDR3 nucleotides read TGCAGTGCGTTCGGGAATGAGCAGTACTTC.

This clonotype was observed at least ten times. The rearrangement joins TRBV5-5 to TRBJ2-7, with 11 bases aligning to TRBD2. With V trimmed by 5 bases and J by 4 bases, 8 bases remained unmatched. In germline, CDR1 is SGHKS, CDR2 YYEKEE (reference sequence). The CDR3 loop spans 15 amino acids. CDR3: CASRQTSGSRYEQYF. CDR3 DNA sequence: TGTGCCAGCAGGCAAACTAGCGGGAGTCGGTACGAGCAGTACTTC.

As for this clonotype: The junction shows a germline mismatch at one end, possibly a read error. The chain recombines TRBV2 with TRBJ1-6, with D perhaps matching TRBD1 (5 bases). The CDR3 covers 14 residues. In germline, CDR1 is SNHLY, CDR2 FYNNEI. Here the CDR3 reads CASSPGIWNSPLHF. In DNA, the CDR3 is TGTGCCAGCAGTCCAGGGATTTGGAATTCACCCCTCCACTTC.

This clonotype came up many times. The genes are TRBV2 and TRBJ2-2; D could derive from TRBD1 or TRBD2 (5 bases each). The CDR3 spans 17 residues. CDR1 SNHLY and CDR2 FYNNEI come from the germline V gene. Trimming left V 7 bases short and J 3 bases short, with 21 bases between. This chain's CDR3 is CASTNREGILYTGELFF. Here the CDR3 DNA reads TGTGCCAGCACGAATCGCGAGGGGATACTGTACACCGGGGAGCTGTTTTTT.

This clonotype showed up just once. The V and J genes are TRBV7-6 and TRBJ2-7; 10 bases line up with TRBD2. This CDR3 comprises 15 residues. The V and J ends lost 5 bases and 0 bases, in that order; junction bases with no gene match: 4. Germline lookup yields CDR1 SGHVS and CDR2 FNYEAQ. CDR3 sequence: CASSATSGFSYEQYF. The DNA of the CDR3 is TGTGCCAGCAGCGCGACTAGCGGGTTCTCCTACGAGCAGTACTTC. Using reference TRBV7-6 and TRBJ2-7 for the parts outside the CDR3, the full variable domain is GAGVSQSPRYKVTKRGQDVALRCDPISGHVSLYWYRQALGQGPEFLTYFNYEAQQDKSGLPNDRFSAERPEGSISTLTIQRTEQRDSAMYRCASSATSGFSYEQYFGPGTRLTVT.

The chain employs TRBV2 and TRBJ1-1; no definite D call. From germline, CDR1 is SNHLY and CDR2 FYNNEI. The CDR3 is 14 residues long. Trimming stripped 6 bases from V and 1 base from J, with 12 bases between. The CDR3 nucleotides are TGTGCCAGCAGCGGCCCCCAGAGGAACACTGAAGCTTTCTTT. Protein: CASSGPQRNTEAFF.